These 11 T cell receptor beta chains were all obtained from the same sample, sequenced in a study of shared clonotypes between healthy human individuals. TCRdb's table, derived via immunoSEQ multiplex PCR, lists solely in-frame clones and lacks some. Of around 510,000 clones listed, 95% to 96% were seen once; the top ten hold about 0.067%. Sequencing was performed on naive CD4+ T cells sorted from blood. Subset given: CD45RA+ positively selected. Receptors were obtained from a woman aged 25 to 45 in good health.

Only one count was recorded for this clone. The CDR3 loop is CASSPRGWTGELFF. The CDR3 bases are TGTGCCAGCAGCCCAAGGGGGTGGACCGGGGAGCTGTTTTTT. The genes are TRBV28 and TRBJ2-2; TRBD1 might be the D (6 bases). The V and J ends lost 6 bases and 5 bases respectively, with 13 bases between them. This CDR3 comprises 14 residues. The V gene's germline CDR1 is MDHEN and CDR2 SYDVKM.

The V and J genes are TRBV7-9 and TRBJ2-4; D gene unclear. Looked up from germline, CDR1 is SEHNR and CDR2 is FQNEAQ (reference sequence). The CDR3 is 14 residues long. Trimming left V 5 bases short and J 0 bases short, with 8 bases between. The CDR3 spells CASSVDIAKNIQYF. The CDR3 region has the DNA TGTGCCAGCAGCGTTGACATAGCCAAAAACATTCAGTACTTC.

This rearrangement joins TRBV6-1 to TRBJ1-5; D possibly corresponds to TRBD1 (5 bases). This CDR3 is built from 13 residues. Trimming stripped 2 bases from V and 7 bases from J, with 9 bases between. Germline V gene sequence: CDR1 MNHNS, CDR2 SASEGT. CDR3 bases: TGTGCCAGCAGTGAAAGGGAGGGGCAGCCCCAGCATTTT. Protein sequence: CASSEREGQPQHF.

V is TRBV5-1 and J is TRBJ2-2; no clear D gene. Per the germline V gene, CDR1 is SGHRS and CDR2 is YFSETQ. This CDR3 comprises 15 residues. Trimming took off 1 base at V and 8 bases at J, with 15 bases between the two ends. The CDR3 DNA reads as TGCGCCAGCAGCTTGTTCTCGGGTACACCAGGGGAGCTGTTTTTT. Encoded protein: CASSLFSGTPGELFF.

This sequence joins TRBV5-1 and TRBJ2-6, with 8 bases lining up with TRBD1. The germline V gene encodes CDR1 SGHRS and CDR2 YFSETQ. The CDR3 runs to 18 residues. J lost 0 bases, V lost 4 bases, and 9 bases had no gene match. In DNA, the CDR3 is TGCGCCAGCAGCAGTTGGACAGGGCTGGGCTCTGGGGCCAACGTCCTGACTTTC. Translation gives CASSSWTGLGSGANVLTF. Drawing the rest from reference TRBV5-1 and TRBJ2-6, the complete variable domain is KAGVTQTPRYLIKTRGQQVTLSCSPISGHRSVSWYQQTPGQGLQFLFEYFSETQRNKGNFPGRFSGRQFSNSRSEMNVSTLELGDSALYLCASSSWTGLGSGANVLTFGAGSRLTVL.

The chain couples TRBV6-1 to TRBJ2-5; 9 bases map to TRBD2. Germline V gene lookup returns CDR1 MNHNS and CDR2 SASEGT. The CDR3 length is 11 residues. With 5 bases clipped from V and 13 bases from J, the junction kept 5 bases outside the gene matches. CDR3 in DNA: TGTGCCAGCAGTTGGACTAGCGCTTCGTACTTC. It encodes CASSWTSASYF.

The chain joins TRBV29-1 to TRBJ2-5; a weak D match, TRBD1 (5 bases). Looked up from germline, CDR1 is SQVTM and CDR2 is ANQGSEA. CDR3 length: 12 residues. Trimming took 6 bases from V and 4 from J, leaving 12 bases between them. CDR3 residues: CSVAGSGETQYF. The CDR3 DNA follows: TGCAGCGTCGCAGGGTCGGGAGAGACCCAGTACTTC.

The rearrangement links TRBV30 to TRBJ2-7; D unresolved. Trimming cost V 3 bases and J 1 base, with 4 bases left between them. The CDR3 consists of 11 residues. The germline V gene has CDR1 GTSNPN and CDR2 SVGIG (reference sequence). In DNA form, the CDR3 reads TGTGCCTGGAGCCGGTCCTACGAGCAGTACTTC. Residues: CAWSRSYEQYF.

The CDR3 loop is CASSSLAGKYEQFF. CDR3 coding DNA: TGCGCCAGCAGCTCCCTAGCCGGGAAATATGAGCAGTTCTTC. The V call is TRBV5-1, the J call TRBJ2-1, with D possibly TRBD2 on 5 matching bases. Per germline, CDR1 SGHRS and CDR2 YFSETQ. The CDR3 is made up of 14 amino acids. V lost 3 bases, J lost 8 bases, and 15 bases lay in between.

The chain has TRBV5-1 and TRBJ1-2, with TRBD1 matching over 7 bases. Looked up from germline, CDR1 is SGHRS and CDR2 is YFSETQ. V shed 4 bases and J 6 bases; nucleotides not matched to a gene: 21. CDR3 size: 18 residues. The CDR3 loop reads CASSAQRWDSLSPHGYTF. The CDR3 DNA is TGCGCCAGCAGCGCCCAGAGGTGGGACAGCTTATCGCCCCATGGCTACACCTTC.

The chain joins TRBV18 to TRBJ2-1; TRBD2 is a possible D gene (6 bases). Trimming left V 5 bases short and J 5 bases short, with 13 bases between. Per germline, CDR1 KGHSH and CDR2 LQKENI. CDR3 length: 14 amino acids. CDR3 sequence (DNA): TGTGCCAGCTCAAGGGGTGTAGCGGACAATGAGCAGTTCTTC. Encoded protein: CASSRGVADNEQFF.